The 27 T cell receptor beta chains below all came from one sample that was sequenced in a study of T-cell reconstitution after alpha-beta-depleted transplantation in children. This sample's TCRbeta library carried unique molecular identifier barcodes. MiXCR, run by TCRdb on the PCR reads, gives a single entry per CDR3 protein. Found here are about 220,000 distinct CDR3 sequences, over 15% of them singletons; the top ten hold approximately 40%. Sequenced here: PBMCs, mostly from graft donor cells, sampled 360 days after TCRalphabeta/CD19-depleted stem cell transplant. All receptors come from a male patient under 10 years old who had a stem cell transplant for acute lymphoblastic leukemia, so the T cells may come from the graft donor.

This clonotype was counted a few times. The chain employs TRBV13 and TRBJ2-7; the match to TRBD1 covers 9 bases. The CDR3 is 14 residues long. After removal of 1 base from V and 4 bases from J, the junction contained 2 bases not matched to a gene. The V gene's germline CDR1 is PRHDT and CDR2 FYEKMQ (reference sequence). The CDR3 region is CASSLADRGYEQYF. In DNA form, the CDR3 reads TGTGCCAGCAGCTTAGCGGACAGGGGTTACGAGCAGTACTTC.

J is TRBJ2-7 and V is TRBV7-2; D remains ambiguous. The CDR3 contains 11 residues. The V gene's germline CDR1 is SGHTA and CDR2 FQGNSA. Trimming took off 8 bases at V and 6 bases at J, with 11 bases between the two ends. This chain's CDR3 is CASSWKGEQYF. The CDR3 nucleotides are TGTGCCAGCTCGTGGAAAGGCGAGCAGTACTTC.

The V gene is TRBV20-1, the J gene TRBJ2-3; possible D gene TRBD1, 6 bases. The CDR3 has 16 amino acids. Germline values: CDR1 DFQATT, CDR2 SNEGSKA (reference sequence). The V end was cut by 4 bases, the J end by 2 bases, with 19 bases between. CDR3 coding DNA: TGCAGTGCTAACCGCCTGGACAGATTAACCACAGATACGCAGTATTTT. It encodes CSANRLDRLTTDTQYF.

The chain joins TRBV4-2 to TRBJ2-7, with 7 bases that match TRBD1. CDR1 is LGHNA, CDR2 YNFKEQ, per germline. There are 19 residues in the CDR3. The V and J ends lost 2 bases and 2 bases, in that order; junction bases with no gene match: 18. The CDR3 DNA is TGTGCCAGCAGCCAACTGCGATCGCCGATAGAGACAGGGACCTACGAGCAGTACTTC. Protein: CASSQLRSPIETGTYEQYF.

The CDR3 DNA reads TGTGCCAGCAGCCAACTGGGAGTTCCGGCTGAAGCTTTCTTT. Its protein is CASSQLGVPAEAFF. The rearrangement uses TRBV3-1 and TRBJ1-1; no definite D call. The CDR3 loop spans 14 amino acids. V lost 2 bases and J 6 bases, leaving 13 bases between the germline ends. Germline V gene lookup returns CDR1 LGHDT and CDR2 YNNKEL (reference sequence). The full variable domain, completed using reference TRBV3-1 and TRBJ1-1, is DTAVSQTPKYLVTQMGNDKSIKCEQNLGHDTMYWYKQDSKKFLKIMFSYNNKELIINETVPNRFSPKSPDKAHLNLHINSLELGDSAVYFCASSQLGVPAEAFFGQGTRLTVV.

The J gene is TRBJ2-7, the V gene TRBV7-9; TRBD1 aligns across 7 bases. Germline CDR1 SEHNR, CDR2 FQNEAQ (reference sequence). This CDR3 is 14 amino acids long. J lost 7 bases, V lost 4 bases, and 10 bases had no gene match. CDR3: CASSSDRARGEQYF. CDR3 nucleotide sequence: TGTGCCAGCAGCTCCGACAGGGCGAGGGGTGAGCAGTACTTC.

This clonotype was seen many times. The chain couples TRBV5-5 to TRBJ2-3, with D tentatively TRBD2 (5 bases). The CDR3 length is 14 residues. The V and J ends lost 4 bases and 6 bases respectively, with 15 bases between them. Germline V lookup: CDR1 SGHKS, CDR2 YYEKEE (reference sequence). The CDR3 DNA reads TGTGCCAGCAGCCATTGGGAGACAACGGATACGCAGTATTTT. Translated: CASSHWETTDTQYF.

This clonotype was seen many times. The J gene is TRBJ1-1, the V gene TRBV7-9; D is ambiguous. CDR3 length: 16 residues. The germline CDR1 and CDR2 sequences are SEHNR and FQNEAQ (reference sequence). Trimming pared 6 bases from V and 1 base from J, leaving 18 bases between. CDR3 DNA: TGTGCCAGCAGACCACCGTATGAGCAGACGAACACTGAAGCTTTCTTT. Translating gives CASRPPYEQTNTEAFF.

The J gene is TRBJ1-5, the V gene TRBV18; maybe TRBD1 (6 bases). Germline lookup yields CDR1 KGHSH and CDR2 LQKENI. The CDR3 runs to 17 residues. V dropped 2 bases and J dropped 2 bases, with 16 bases sitting between them. CDR3 sequence reads: CASSPSLGGTGNQPQHF. The DNA for the CDR3 is TGTGCCAGCTCACCATCTTTAGGGGGGACTGGCAATCAGCCCCAGCATTTT.

In this sample, this clonotype turned up many times. V gene TRBV10-3 combines with J gene TRBJ2-1, with D possibly matching TRBD2 (5 bases). Germline V gene sequence: CDR1 ENHRY, CDR2 SYGVKD. V was trimmed by 4 bases and J by 0 bases, leaving 10 bases between them. This CDR3 region has 15 residues. CDR3 loop: CAISVSGSSYNEQFF. The CDR3 DNA follows: TGTGCCATCAGTGTCAGCGGCAGCTCCTACAATGAGCAGTTCTTC.

As regards this clonotype: A much larger clone sits a single nucleotide away, making a read error possible. This chain uses TRBV9 with TRBJ2-1; no reliable D call. The CDR3 sequence is 15 residues long. CDR1 and CDR2 (germline): SGDLS, YYNGEE. Deletions cut 3 bases from V and 0 bases from J, with 10 bases between. CDR3 coding DNA: TGTGCCAGCAGCGGGTGGTCTGGCTCCTACAATGAGCAGTTCTTC. Its protein product is CASSGWSGSYNEQFF. The variable domain in full, completed from reference TRBV9 and TRBJ2-1, reads DSGVTQTPKHLITATGQRVTLRCSPRSGDLSVYWYQQSLDQGLQFLIQYYNGEERAKGNILERFSAQQFPDLHSELNLSSLELGDSALYFCASSGWSGSYNEQFFGPGTRLTVL.

The rearrangement uses TRBV4-1 and TRBJ2-1; 10 bases match TRBD2. After removal of 8 bases from V and 3 bases from J, the junction contained 13 bases not matched to a gene. CDR1 is MGHRA and CDR2 is YSYEKL in the germline V gene. This CDR3 comprises 17 residues. The CDR3, as DNA: TGCGCCAGCCTCCCCGTAGGGGGGACTAGCGACTACAATGAGCAGTTCTTC. As protein: CASLPVGGTSDYNEQFF.

V is TRBV5-5 and J is TRBJ2-5; D is uncertain. V lost 0 bases, J lost 5 bases, and 5 bases lay in between. The CDR3 covers 12 residues. Germline CDR1 is SGHKS and CDR2 is YYEKEE (reference sequence). The CDR3 loop is CASSLVLETQYF. The DNA of the CDR3 is TGTGCCAGCAGCTTGGTCCTCGAGACCCAGTACTTC.

V and J are TRBV11-3 and TRBJ2-1; tentative D call: TRBD2 (6 bases). V gave up 1 base and J gave up 6 bases, with 10 bases separating them. CDR3 length: 14 amino acids. Germline V gene sequence: CDR1 SGHNT, CDR2 YENEEA. DNA for the CDR3: TGTGCCAGCAGCTTAGGGGGGACTCCCAATGAGCAGTTCTTC. It codes for CASSLGGTPNEQFF.

This clonotype was recorded a few times. This chain uses TRBV10-3 with TRBJ2-3, with 8 nucleotides matching TRBD2. V gave up 4 bases and J gave up 2 bases; unmatched junction bases: 14. The CDR3 consists of 18 residues. Germline-derived CDR1 and CDR2 are ENHRY and SYGVKD. DNA of the CDR3: TGTGCCATCAGTGCTCCCTACCCTAGCGGGCATAACACAGATACGCAGTATTTT. This codes for CAISAPYPSGHNTDTQYF.

The rearrangement joins TRBV12-3 or TRBV12-4 to TRBJ2-2; D is uncertain. Between the trimmed V and J ends, which lost 6 bases and 3 bases, there was a span of 5 bases. The CDR3 runs to 12 residues. The CDR3 bases are TGTGCCAGCAGGAACTACACCGGGGAGCTGTTTTTT. It specifies CASRNYTGELFF.

The chain uses TRBV11-2 and TRBJ2-1; D remains ambiguous. The CDR3 spans 13 residues. V was trimmed by 5 bases and J by 9 bases, leaving 14 bases between them. Germline V lookup: CDR1 SGHAT, CDR2 FQNNGV. The CDR3 sequence is CASSPMPLSEQFF. CDR3 in DNA: TGTGCCAGCAGCCCCATGCCCTTGAGTGAGCAGTTCTTC. Variable domain in full (rest from reference TRBV11-2 and TRBJ2-1): EAGVAQSPRYKIIEKRQSVAFWCNPISGHATLYWYQQILGQGPKLLIQFQNNGVVDDSQLPKDRFSAERLKGVDSTLKIQPAKLEDSAVYLCASSPMPLSEQFFGPGTRLTVL.

This clonotype was seen more than once but under ten times. The rearrangement joins TRBV15 to TRBJ2-5; 8 positions agree with TRBD2. The germline V gene has CDR1 LNHNV and CDR2 YYDKDF (reference sequence). The CDR3 covers 15 residues. With 1 base clipped from V and 3 bases from J, the junction kept 4 bases outside the gene matches. The chain's CDR3 is CATSRALAGEETQYF. The CDR3 bases are TGTGCCACCAGCAGAGCCCTAGCGGGTGAAGAGACCCAGTACTTC. Filled out from reference TRBV15 and TRBJ2-5, the complete variable domain reads DAMVIQNPRYQVTQFGKPVTLSCSQTLNHNVMYWYQQKSSQAPKLLFHYYDKDFNNEADTPDNFQSRRPNTSFCFLDIRSPGLGDTAMYLCATSRALAGEETQYFGPGTRLLVL.

This chain links TRBV29-1 with TRBJ2-7, with D hard to call. This CDR3 is 11 amino acids long. V was cut by 4 bases and J by 1 base, with 5 bases left in between. Germline CDR1 reads SQVTM; CDR2 reads ANQGSEA. In DNA, the CDR3 is TGCAGCGTTGTGGTATCCTACGAGCAGTACTTC. Its protein is CSVVVSYEQYF.

This chain joins TRBV7-3 and TRBJ1-1; 8 bases align to TRBD1. Trimming took 5 bases from V and 4 from J; bases not matched to a gene: 12. The CDR3 spans 16 residues. Germline CDR1 SGHTA, CDR2 FQGTGA. CDR3 protein: CASSRSGQGAGTEAFF. The CDR3 nucleotides read TGTGCCAGCAGCCGTTCCGGCCAGGGGGCCGGCACTGAAGCTTTCTTT.

This clonotype turned up a few times. V usage is TRBV6-6 and J usage is TRBJ2-7, with a weak D call TRBD2 (6 bases). V shed 6 bases and J shed 5 bases, with 14 bases lying between them. This CDR3 has 13 amino acids. Germline CDR1 MNHNY, CDR2 SVGAGI (reference sequence). CDR3 region: CASRNGGTHEQYF. CDR3 bases: TGTGCCAGCAGGAACGGGGGTACCCACGAGCAGTACTTC.

This clonotype appeared many times. The chain is built from TRBV5-6 and TRBJ2-7; D is undetermined. V was shortened by 0 bases and J by 0 bases, with 7 bases between the two germline ends. The CDR3 length is 14 residues. Germline CDR1 reads SGHDT; CDR2 reads YYEEEE. The CDR3 bases are TGTGCCAGCAGCTTGGTGCGCAGCTCCTACGAGCAGTACTTC. This sequence encodes CASSLVRSSYEQYF.

This rearrangement joins TRBV29-1 to TRBJ1-1; weak D call: TRBD1 (5 bases). With 2 bases removed from V and 5 bases from J, the gap between germline ends came to 12 bases. The CDR3 has 13 residues. Germline CDR1 reads SQVTM; CDR2 reads ANQGSEA. The DNA for the CDR3 is TGCAGCGTTGAAAGCGGGGCTTGGACTGAAGCTTTCTTT. This gives the protein CSVESGAWTEAFF.

This clonotype occurred many times. CDR3 DNA: TGCGCCAGCAGGGGAATACTGAACACTGAAGCTTTCTTT. This encodes CASRGILNTEAFF. The genes are TRBV5-1 and TRBJ1-1; no clear D. CDR1 and CDR2 (germline): SGHRS, YFSETQ. Trimming took 5 bases from V and 0 from J, leaving 8 bases between them. The CDR3 runs 13 residues.

V gene TRBV7-6 combines with J gene TRBJ2-6; D not resolved. There are 16 residues in the CDR3. In germline, CDR1 is SGHVS, CDR2 FNYEAQ. The ends were cut back, 1 base at V and 4 bases at J, with 11 bases in the middle. In DNA form, the CDR3 reads TGTGCCAGCAGCTTAGGAGCCCTGCCGGGGGCCAACGTCCTGACTTTC. This sequence encodes CASSLGALPGANVLTF.

This clonotype was seen a handful of times. DNA of the CDR3: TGCGCCAGCAGCCCCAAAAGGAGGGACAGGGGGGATGAGCAGTTCTTC. This encodes CASSPKRRDRGDEQFF. The chain links TRBV4-3 to TRBJ2-1; 11 nucleotides match TRBD1. CDR1 and CDR2 (germline): LGHNA, YSLEER. The junction had 10 bases not matched to a gene; V was cut back by 4 bases and J by 8 bases. The CDR3 is made up of 16 amino acids.

The chain recombines TRBV6-1 with TRBJ2-1; 10 bases are a match to TRBD2. The V gene end was trimmed by 7 bases and the J gene end by 6 bases; junction bases not matched to a gene: 15. The CDR3 runs 17 residues. Looked up from germline, CDR1 is MNHNS and CDR2 is SASEGT. The CDR3 DNA is TGTGCCAGCAAGTCGGGAAGGGTAGCGGGGGGCAGCAATGAGCAGTTCTTC. Translated: CASKSGRVAGGSNEQFF.